The 24 T cell receptor beta chains below were found in one sample sequenced in a study of breast tumors, draining lymph nodes, adjacent tissues (dated by TCRdb to about 2016). The axillary draining lymph nodes of breast cancer patients were the source of the lymph node samples. Library preparation was by multiplex PCR. TCRdb shows the sequencer as Illumina HiSeq 2000. The public reads were quality trimmed at Q25 with fastp and then assembled into clones with MiXCR by TCRdb, keeping productive beta chains. Rows are unified per CDR3 protein, each entry keeping the most common DNA and genes. Across this sample there are some 100,000 distinct CDR3 sequences, with approximately 22% seen only once. Of the sample, roughly 1.2% falls within the top ten clones. The sample was axillary lymph node tissue. The receptors here all came from a female donor with breast cancer. Some clones in this sample may be carry-over from other donors' samples.

There are many counts of this clonotype. The V gene is TRBV5-1, the J gene TRBJ2-7; D perhaps matches TRBD2 (6 bases). From germline, CDR1 is SGHRS and CDR2 YFSETQ. The CDR3 is 17 amino acids. V was pared by 0 bases and J by 0 bases, with 16 bases between. CDR3 nucleotides: TGCGCCAGCAGCTTGGAACGGGGACTTACTGTCTCCTACGAGCAGTACTTC. Its translation: CASSLERGLTVSYEQYF.

V usage is TRBV5-4 and J usage is TRBJ2-7; either TRBD1 or TRBD2 may fit D (7 bases each). Looked up from germline, CDR1 is SGHNT and CDR2 is YYREEE (reference sequence). The CDR3 length is 13 residues. V was cut by 1 base and J by 5 bases, with 10 bases left in between. Written as DNA, the CDR3 is TGTGCCAGCAGCTTGCAGGGGGGGAACGAGCAGTACTTC. As protein: CASSLQGGNEQYF.

This clonotype appeared many times. The chain recombines TRBV15 with TRBJ2-2, with D tentatively TRBD1 or TRBD2 (7 bases each). The CDR3 runs to 14 residues. V was trimmed by 5 bases and J by 4 bases, leaving 11 bases between them. Germline CDR1 LNHNV, CDR2 YYDKDF (reference sequence). The CDR3 reads CATSQGGGTGELFF. The CDR3 DNA follows: TGTGCCACCAGCCAGGGGGGGGGCACCGGGGAGCTGTTTTTT.

In the case of this clonotype: A much larger clonotype is one base distant, so this may be a read error. V usage is TRBV5-1 and J usage is TRBJ2-1; D gene ambiguous. Trimming left V 4 bases short and J 4 bases short, with 12 bases between. CDR1 is SGHRS and CDR2 is YFSETQ in the germline V gene. The CDR3 covers 14 residues. The CDR3 loop is CASSTGRLYNEQFF. The CDR3 nucleotides are TGCGCCAGCAGCACTGGACGGCTGTACAATGAGCAGTTCTTC.

This clonotype was recorded many times. This chain connects TRBV20-1 to TRBJ2-3; 8 bases agree with TRBD2. The CDR3 totals 15 residues. Germline lookup yields CDR1 DFQATT and CDR2 SNEGSKA (reference sequence). V gave up 5 bases and J gave up 4 bases; unmatched junction bases: 11. CDR3 bases: TGCAGTGCTGGGACGGGGGGGAGGAGAGCAGATACGCAGTATTTT. Translated: CSAGTGGRRADTQYF.

This clonotype was observed at least ten times. V and J are TRBV7-9 and TRBJ1-3; D unresolved. CDR3 length: 16 residues. The V and J ends lost 1 base and 4 bases respectively, with 14 bases between them. Germline values: CDR1 SEHNR, CDR2 FQNEAQ (reference sequence). CDR3 nucleotides: TGTGCCAGCAGCTTAGAAGTGGTACCGGGAGGAAACACCATATATTTT. It codes for CASSLEVVPGGNTIYF.

This clonotype was seen repeatedly, ten times or more. The V gene is TRBV20-1, the J gene TRBJ2-7, with TRBD1 matching over 9 bases. After removal of 6 bases from V and 5 bases from J, the junction contained 11 bases not matched to a gene. The germline V gene encodes CDR1 DFQATT and CDR2 SNEGSKA (reference sequence). The CDR3 is made up of 14 amino acids. This chain's CDR3 is CSAPRQGGGDEQYF. DNA for the CDR3: TGCAGTGCCCCCAGACAGGGGGGGGGAGACGAGCAGTACTTC.

This clonotype was found many times. This sequence joins TRBV7-6 and TRBJ1-5; D uncertain. This CDR3 region has 16 residues. V was cut by 1 base and J by 1 base, with 11 bases left in between. Germline assignment: CDR1 SGHVS and CDR2 FNYEAQ. The CDR3 reads CASSLEAGGSNQPQHF. The CDR3 coding sequence is TGTGCCAGCAGCTTAGAAGCAGGAGGGAGCAATCAGCCCCAGCATTTT.

This clonotype was counted ten times or more. This CDR3 is CASSTTGLSGELFF. In DNA form, the CDR3 reads TGTGCCAGTAGTACCACAGGGTTATCCGGGGAGCTGTTTTTT. V gene TRBV19 combines with J gene TRBJ2-2; the D gene is possibly TRBD1 (6 bases). V was pared by 4 bases and J by 6 bases, with 12 bases between. The CDR3 loop spans 14 amino acids. Germline CDR1 and CDR2: LNHDA and SQIVND (reference sequence).

This chain joins TRBV28 and TRBJ1-3; D might be TRBD1 (6 bases). Looked up from germline, CDR1 is MDHEN and CDR2 is SYDVKM. CDR3 length equals 14 residues. The ends were cut back, 5 bases at V and 11 bases at J, with 19 bases in the middle. For the CDR3, the DNA is TGTGCCAGCAGTCCCGCCGACAGGATCGGAGCCATATATTTT. Translated, it gives CASSPADRIGAIYF.

Of note for this clonotype: A single base separates this from a much larger clone, so it may be a read error. The chain links TRBV10-1 to TRBJ2-6; D possibly corresponds to TRBD2 (6 bases). CDR3 length equals 13 residues. Germline V CDR1 and CDR2: WNHNN, SYGVQD (reference sequence). CDR3 amino acids: CASSDSGVNVLTF. In nucleotides, the CDR3 is TGCGCCAGCAGTGATTCGGGGGTCAACGTCCTGACTTTC.

Notes on this clonotype: Given a much more abundant clone one base away, this may be a read error. The chain recombines TRBV20-1 with TRBJ2-3; 7 bases are a match to TRBD1. Germline V gives CDR1 DFQATT, CDR2 SNEGSKA (reference sequence). This CDR3 has 18 amino acids. V was clipped by 0 bases and J by 4 bases; unmatched bases: 16. CDR3 DNA sequence: TGCAGTGCTAGAGATCTAGCACCTTATGGGACAGTCGCAGATACGCAGTATTTT. Amino acid sequence: CSARDLAPYGTVADTQYF.

The genes are TRBV28 and TRBJ1-6; D possibly corresponds to TRBD1 (6 bases). CDR3 length equals 15 residues. Trimming removed 8 bases from V and 5 bases from J, with 16 bases in between. From germline, CDR1 is MDHEN and CDR2 SYDVKM. DNA for the CDR3: TGTGCCAGCCCTGTGGGGGGCGCCAATAATTCACCCCTCCACTTT. It specifies CASPVGGANNSPLHF.

A remark on this clonotype: A read error may explain this, as a much larger clone is one base away. Likely a read error: the CDR3 ends without its conserved phenylalanine or tryptophan. The limits of the CDR3 on the DNA are not certain, so only TCRdb's listed CDR3 is given. The chain has TRBV4-1 and TRBJ2-1; TRBD1 is the table's D call and was not checked against the DNA. Germline V gene sequence: CDR1 MGHRA, CDR2 YSYEKL. A total of 11 residues make up the CDR3, ends included. CDR3: CASSQARVKFL.

This clonotype has a count of ten or more. The junction does not match germline at one end; this may be a read error. The chain combines TRBV7-7 with TRBJ2-2; D call uncertain. The germline CDR1 and CDR2 sequences are SSHAT and FNYEAQ (reference sequence). The CDR3 contains 14 residues. The CDR3 nucleotides are TGTGCTAGCAGCTTAGGTTTGCTCACCGGGGAGCTGTTTTTT. Its protein product is CASSLGLLTGELFF.

Notes on this clonotype: This may be a read error, as it is one base from a much larger clone. Likely a read error: the CDR3 ends without its conserved phenylalanine or tryptophan. The chain employs TRBV7-2 and TRBJ2-7; 10 nucleotides align to TRBD2. Per germline, CDR1 SGHTA and CDR2 FQGNSA. The V gene end was trimmed by 5 bases and the J gene end by 3 bases; junction bases not matched to a gene: 4. The CDR3 has 14 residues. CDR3 residues: CASSPGLAIYEQYL. DNA of the CDR3: TGTGCCAGCAGCCCGGGACTAGCGATCTACGAGCAGTACCTC.

This clonotype appeared many times. This sequence joins TRBV30 and TRBJ1-2, with a possible D match to TRBD1 (5 bases). Germline CDR1 is GTSNPN and CDR2 is SVGIG (reference sequence). The CDR3 extends over 13 amino acids. Between the trimmed V and J ends, which lost 8 bases and 8 bases, there was a span of 21 bases. CDR3 residues: CAAPVWGSGGYTF. CDR3 DNA sequence: TGTGCCGCCCCAGTTTGGGGGTCTGGGGGCTACACCTTC. Using reference TRBV30 and TRBJ1-2 for the parts outside the CDR3, the full variable domain is SQTIHQWPATLVQPVGSPLSLECTVEGTSNPNLYWYRQAAGRGLQLLFYSVGIGQISSEVPQNLSASRPQDRQFILSSKKLLLSDSGFYLCAAPVWGSGGYTFGSGTRLTVV.

This clonotype was picked up many times. This sequence joins TRBV20-1 and TRBJ2-3; D possibly corresponds to TRBD2 (6 bases). The CDR3 sequence is 14 residues long. Trimming left V 6 bases short and J 7 bases short, with 20 bases between. Looked up from germline, CDR1 is DFQATT and CDR2 is SNEGSKA (reference sequence). The CDR3 sequence is CSAHMTRTENTQYF. The CDR3 DNA sequence: TGCAGTGCCCACATGACTAGGACCGAGAATACGCAGTATTTT.

This clonotype was seen ten or more times. The chain combines TRBV5-1 with TRBJ1-2; D not certain. CDR3 size: 13 residues. The V end was cut by 3 bases, the J end by 4 bases, with 10 bases between. Germline loops: CDR1 SGHRS, CDR2 YFSETQ. The CDR3 reads CASSSEATYGYTF. CDR3 coding DNA: TGCGCCAGCAGCTCCGAGGCGACCTATGGCTACACCTTC.

The rearrangement joins TRBV27 to TRBJ2-1, with D tentatively TRBD1 or TRBD2 (5 bases each). The germline CDR1 and CDR2 sequences are MNHEY and SMNVEV (reference sequence). The CDR3 is 16 residues long. Trimming pared 3 bases from V and 4 bases from J, leaving 16 bases between. In DNA form, the CDR3 reads TGTGCCAGCAGTTTCTCCGGGACGACGACTTACAATGAGCAGTTCTTC. Amino acids: CASSFSGTTTYNEQFF.

Details on this clonotype: A single base separates this from a much larger clone, so it may be a read error. The chain couples TRBV20-1 to TRBJ1-5; D is possibly TRBD1 (6 bases). Trimming took 1 base from V and 6 from J, leaving 19 bases between them. CDR1 is DFQATT, CDR2 SNEGSKA, per germline (reference sequence). This CDR3 is 16 amino acids long. DNA of the CDR3: TGCAGTGCTAGAGGGTTAGGGGGGGCCGGCAGTCAGCCCCAGCATTTT. It yields the protein CSARGLGGAGSQPQHF.

This clonotype was counted only a few times. V is TRBV11-2 and J is TRBJ1-5; D is possibly TRBD1 (5 bases). The CDR3 sequence is 16 residues long. The germline V gene encodes CDR1 SGHAT and CDR2 FQNNGV. The V and J ends lost 5 bases and 0 bases respectively, with 14 bases between them. The CDR3 loop reads CASSLGAGLSNQPQHF. CDR3 nucleotide sequence: TGTGCCAGCAGCCTAGGGGCAGGACTTAGCAATCAGCCCCAGCATTTT. The entire variable domain, with the rest obtained from reference TRBV11-2 and TRBJ1-5, is as follows: EAGVAQSPRYKIIEKRQSVAFWCNPISGHATLYWYQQILGQGPKLLIQFQNNGVVDDSQLPKDRFSAERLKGVDSTLKIQPAKLEDSAVYLCASSLGAGLSNQPQHFGDGTRLSIL.

In this sample, this clonotype turned up many times. The chain links TRBV6-5 to TRBJ1-5; tentatively, D is TRBD1 (6 bases). Trimming removed 6 bases at V and 3 bases at J, with 9 bases between. Germline V CDR1 and CDR2: MNHEY, SVGAGI. This CDR3 region has 13 residues. CDR3 sequence reads: CASRGGYNQPQHF. DNA for the CDR3: TGTGCCAGCAGAGGGGGATACAATCAGCCCCAGCATTTT.

This clonotype was found many times. The chain carries TRBV2 and TRBJ1-5, with a tentative D call TRBD1 (5 bases). The V gene's germline CDR1 is SNHLY and CDR2 FYNNEI. The germline V and J ends were trimmed by 6 bases and 5 bases, with 14 bases remaining between them. The CDR3 runs 14 residues. The CDR3 sequence: CASSAGTGDQPQHF. In DNA form, the CDR3 reads TGTGCCAGCAGCGCCGGGACTGGGGATCAGCCCCAGCATTTT.